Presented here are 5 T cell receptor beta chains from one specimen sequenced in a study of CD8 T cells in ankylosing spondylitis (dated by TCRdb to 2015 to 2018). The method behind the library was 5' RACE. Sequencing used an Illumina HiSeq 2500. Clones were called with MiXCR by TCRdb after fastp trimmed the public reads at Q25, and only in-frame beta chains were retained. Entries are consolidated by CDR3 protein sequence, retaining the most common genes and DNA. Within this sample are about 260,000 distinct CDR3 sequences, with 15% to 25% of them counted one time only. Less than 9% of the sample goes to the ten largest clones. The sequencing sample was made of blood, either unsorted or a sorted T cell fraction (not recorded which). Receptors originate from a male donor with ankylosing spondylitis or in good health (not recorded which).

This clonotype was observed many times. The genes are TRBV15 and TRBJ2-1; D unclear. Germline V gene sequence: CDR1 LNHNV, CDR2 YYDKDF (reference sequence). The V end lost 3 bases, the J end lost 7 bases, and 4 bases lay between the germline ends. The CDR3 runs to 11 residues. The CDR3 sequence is CATSSLNEQFF. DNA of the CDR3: TGTGCCACCAGCAGTTTGAATGAGCAGTTCTTC.

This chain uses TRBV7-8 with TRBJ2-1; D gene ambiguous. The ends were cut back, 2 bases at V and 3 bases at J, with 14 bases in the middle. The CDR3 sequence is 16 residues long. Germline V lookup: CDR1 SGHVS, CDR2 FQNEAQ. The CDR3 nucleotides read TGTGCCAGCAGCTTAACCCAGAAGTTTCTCTACAATGAGCAGTTCTTC. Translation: CASSLTQKFLYNEQFF.

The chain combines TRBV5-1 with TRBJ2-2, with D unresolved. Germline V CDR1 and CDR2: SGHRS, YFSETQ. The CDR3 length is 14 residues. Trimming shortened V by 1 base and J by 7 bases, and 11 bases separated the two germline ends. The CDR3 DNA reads TGCGCCAGCAGCTTGATGGGGAAAGGCGGGGAGCTGTTTTTT. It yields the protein CASSLMGKGGELFF.

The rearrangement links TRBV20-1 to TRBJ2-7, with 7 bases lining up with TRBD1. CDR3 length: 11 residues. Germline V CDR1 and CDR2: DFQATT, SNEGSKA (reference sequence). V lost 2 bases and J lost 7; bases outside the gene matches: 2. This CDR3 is CSARQGEEQYV. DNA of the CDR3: TGCAGTGCTAGACAGGGGGAAGAGCAGTACGTC.

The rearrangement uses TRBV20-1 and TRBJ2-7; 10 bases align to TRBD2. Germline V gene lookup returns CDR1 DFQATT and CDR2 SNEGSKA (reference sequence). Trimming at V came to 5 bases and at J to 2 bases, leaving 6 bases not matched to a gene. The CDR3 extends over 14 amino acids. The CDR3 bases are TGCAGTGCTTCCGGGACTAGCGACACCTACGAGCAGTACGTC. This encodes CSASGTSDTYEQYV.